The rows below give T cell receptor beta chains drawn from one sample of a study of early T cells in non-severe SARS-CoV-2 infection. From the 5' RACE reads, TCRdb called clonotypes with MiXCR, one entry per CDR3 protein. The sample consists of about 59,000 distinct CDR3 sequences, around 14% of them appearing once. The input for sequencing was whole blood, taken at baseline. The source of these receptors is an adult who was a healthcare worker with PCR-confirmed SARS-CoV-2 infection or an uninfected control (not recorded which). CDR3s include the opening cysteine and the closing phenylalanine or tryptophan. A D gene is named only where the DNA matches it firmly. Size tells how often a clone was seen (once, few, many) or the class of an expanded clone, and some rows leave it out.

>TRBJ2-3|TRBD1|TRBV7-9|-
TGTGCCAGCAGCCAAAGGACAGGGGAAGCAGATACGCAGTATTTT
CASSQRTGEADTQYF
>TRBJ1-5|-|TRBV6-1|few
TGTGCCAGCATCTCGACAGGCATCAATCAGCCCCAGCATTTT
CASISTGINQPQHF
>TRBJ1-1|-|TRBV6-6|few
TGTGCCAGCAGTCACTCACGGAGTTTGAACACTGAAGCTTTCTTT
CASSHSRSLNTEAFF
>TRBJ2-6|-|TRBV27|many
TGTGCCAGCAGCCGCACCCCCGAGGGGGCCAACGTCCTGACTTTC
CASSRTPEGANVLTF
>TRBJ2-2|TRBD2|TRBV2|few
TGTGCCAGCAGTGATCCGGGACTAGCGGGACTCACCGGGGAGCTGTTTTTT
CASSDPGLAGLTGELFF
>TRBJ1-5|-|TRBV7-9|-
TGTGCCAGCAGCTCCGGCAGGGTCTATCAGCCCCAGCATTTT
CASSSGRVYQPQHF
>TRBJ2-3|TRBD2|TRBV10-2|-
TGCGCCAGCAGTGAGGGGCTAGCGGGGGGGCTAGATACGCAGTATTTT
CASSEGLAGGLDTQYF
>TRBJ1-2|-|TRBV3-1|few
TGTGCCAGCAGCCAACCGGGAGAACACTATGGCTACACCTTC
CASSQPGEHYGYTF
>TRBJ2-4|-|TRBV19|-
TGTGCCAGTAAAGTTTCGGGAGCCAAAAACATTCAGTACTTC
CASKVSGAKNIQYF
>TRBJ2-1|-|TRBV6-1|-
TGTGCCAGCAGTGTTCACAATGAGCAGTTCTTC
CASSVHNEQFF
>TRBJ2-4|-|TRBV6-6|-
TGTGCCAGCAGTTATGGAGGGGTGGAAAACATTCAGTACTTC
CASSYGGVENIQYF